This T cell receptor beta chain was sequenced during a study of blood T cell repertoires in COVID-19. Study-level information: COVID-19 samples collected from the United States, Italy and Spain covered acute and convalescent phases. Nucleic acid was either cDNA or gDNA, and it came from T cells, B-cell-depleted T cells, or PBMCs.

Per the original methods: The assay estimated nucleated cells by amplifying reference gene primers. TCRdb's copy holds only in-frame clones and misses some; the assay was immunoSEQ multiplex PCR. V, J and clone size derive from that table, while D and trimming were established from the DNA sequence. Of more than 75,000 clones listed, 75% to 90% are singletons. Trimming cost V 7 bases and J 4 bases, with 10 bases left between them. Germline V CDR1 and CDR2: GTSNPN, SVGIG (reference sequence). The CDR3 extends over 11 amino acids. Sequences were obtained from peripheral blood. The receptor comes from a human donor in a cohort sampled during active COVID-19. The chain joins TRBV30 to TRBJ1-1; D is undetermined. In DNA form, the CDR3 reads TGTGCCTCCGGGGAGAGCACTGAAGCTTTCTTT. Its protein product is CASGESTEAFF.